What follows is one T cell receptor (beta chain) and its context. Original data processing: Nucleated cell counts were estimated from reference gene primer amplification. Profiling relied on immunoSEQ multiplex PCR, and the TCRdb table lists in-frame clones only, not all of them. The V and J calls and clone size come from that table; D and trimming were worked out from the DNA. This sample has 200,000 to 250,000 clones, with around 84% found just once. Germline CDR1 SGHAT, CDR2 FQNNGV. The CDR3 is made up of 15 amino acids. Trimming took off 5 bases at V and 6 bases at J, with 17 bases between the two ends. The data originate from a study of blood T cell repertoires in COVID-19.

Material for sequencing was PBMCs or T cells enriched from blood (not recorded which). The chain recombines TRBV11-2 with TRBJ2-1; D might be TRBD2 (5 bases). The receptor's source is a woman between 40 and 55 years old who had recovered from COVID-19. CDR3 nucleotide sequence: TGTGCCAGCAGCCTGGTCGAGCGGAGAGGCAATGAGCAGTTCTTC. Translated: CASSLVERRGNEQFF.